A selection of T cell receptor beta chains follows, all from one sample in a study of blood T cell repertoires in COVID-19. Sequenced by immunoSEQ multiplex PCR; TCRdb stores in-frame clones only, minus some. This sample carries some 230,000 clones, 83% of them seen once, and the ten largest clones take 6.5% to 9%. The sample consisted of peripheral blood. These receptors were collected from a woman between 45 and 60 years old with acute or convalescent COVID-19. CDR3s include the opening cysteine and the closing phenylalanine or tryptophan.

j_call v_call cdr3_aa
TRBJ1-5 TRBV12-3/TRBV12-4 CASSFNLQPQHF
TRBJ2-7 TRBV10-3 CAIRGSSYEQYF
TRBJ1-5 TRBV6-5 CASSRFFEQPQHF
TRBJ1-3 TRBV6-6 CASSSSGRLSGNTIYF
TRBJ1-4 TRBV15 CATSRAGSTNEKLFF
TRBJ1-5 TRBV6-5 CASGTGTGEPQHF
TRBJ1-1 TRBV19 CASMGTGFIGVHTEAFF
TRBJ2-7 TRBV5-4 CASSLGLAGGEQYF
TRBJ1-2 TRBV3-1/TRBV3-2 CASSQNDQGSWDGYTF
TRBJ1-2 TRBV28 CASSSDRELGYTF
TRBJ1-5 TRBV30 CAWGYGTGNQPQHF
TRBJ1-6 TRBV7-9 CASSWQGDNSPLHF
TRBJ2-7 TRBV5-1 CASSLTGAGEQYF
TRBJ2-2 TRBV24-1 CATSDSPGQGDTGELFF
TRBJ2-1 TRBV27 CASSLTSPLDEQFF
TRBJ2-1 TRBV4-1 CASSQDSTGGLNEQFF
TRBJ2-3 TRBV7-6 CASSLVAGAGDTQYF
TRBJ1-2 TRBV9 CASSGRNSDRNGYTF
TRBJ2-3 TRBV3-1/TRBV3-2 CASSRQGTDTQYF
TRBJ1-4 TRBV27 CASSLRGGRFLNEKLFF
TRBJ1-6 TRBV10-3 CAIKSQSSSPLHF
TRBJ2-7 TRBV3-1/TRBV3-2 CASSQMGTRSHEQYF
TRBJ2-5 TRBV11-2 CASSSGGSGGAQYF
TRBJ2-2 TRBV23-1 CASPRGPGTGELFF
TRBJ1-2 TRBV5-1 CASSQDKVLGYTF
TRBJ2-5 TRBV7-9 CASSPQGRNRGLETQYF
TRBJ1-5 TRBV19 CASSADQGLNNQPQHF
TRBJ2-1 TRBV15 CATSRDLAGDNEQFF
TRBJ2-7 TRBV6-2/TRBV6-3 CASSPPGIGYEQYF
TRBJ2-7 TRBV7-2 CASSLGTPRRGFYEQYF
TRBJ2-1 TRBV3-1/TRBV3-2 CASSPSSGRALSEQFF
TRBJ1-2 TRBV18 CASSPGTEGGYTF
TRBJ1-5 TRBV6-1 CASSEWSGGVYNQPQHF
TRBJ1-5 TRBV7-2 CASGTFNQPQHF
TRBJ1-6 TRBV6-2/TRBV6-3 CASSYGGQPNSPLHF
TRBJ2-7 TRBV5-1 CASSLEPGVGEQYF
TRBJ2-1 TRBV27 CASTPATGTNEQFF
TRBJ2-1 TRBV30 CAWRLAGAEVQFF
TRBJ2-3 TRBV30 CAWSGQVRGPDTQYF
TRBJ2-2 TRBV4-1 CASSQVGIGFTGELFF
TRBJ2-7 TRBV4-2 CASSQDPSRGGWEQYF
TRBJ2-1 TRBV6-2/TRBV6-3 CASSSLRGVRYNEQFF
TRBJ2-5 TRBV7-2 CASSSQREARETQYF
TRBJ2-7 TRBV3-1/TRBV3-2 CASSQSYIEQYF
TRBJ2-1 TRBV27 CASSFQRGFYNEQFF
TRBJ2-5 TRBV30 CAWRPRAGGETQYF
TRBJ1-2 TRBV9 CASSVGGTGGSFGGYTF
TRBJ2-7 TRBV25-1 CASSEWGAADYEQYF
TRBJ1-2 TRBV7-2 CASSLARQGMVITF
TRBJ1-2 TRBV27 CASTKLQEGLAGYTF
TRBJ1-5 TRBV6-2/TRBV6-3 CASSFLSNQPQHF
TRBJ1-1 TRBV4-2 CASSQVPGTGMNTEAFF
TRBJ2-7 TRBV6-5 CASNRDPGADEQYF
TRBJ2-7 TRBV28 CAARTAYEQYF